The clone carrying this TCR beta chain was counted at least ten times. What it recognizes is unknown. This sample is drawn from a study of T cells in Graves' hyperthyroidism and ophthalmopathy. The CDR3 loop spans 15 amino acids. Germline-derived CDR1 and CDR2 are SGHNT and YENEEA. V shed 1 base and J 6 bases; nucleotides not matched to a gene: 8. Regarding the study as a whole: The model made its ophthalmopathy prediction, and onset followed a median 6.5 months later. Most thyroid clonotypes expanded above 0.001 were also detected in blood.

From RNA transcripts, TCR beta CDR3 regions were amplified. TCR CDR3 regions were first amplified by RT-PCR with HTBI primers. TCRdb re-called the multiplex PCR reads with MiXCR, one entry per CDR3 protein. The sample shows some 600,000 distinct CDR3 sequences, over 11% of them seen only once. V and J are TRBV11-3 and TRBJ2-7; TRBD2 agrees at 8 bases. The origin of this receptor is a woman in her twenties or thirties with Graves' hyperthyroidism that later progressed to Graves' ophthalmopathy. Sequencing was performed on blood. CDR3 sequence reads: CASSLGPGGPREQYF. The CDR3 bases are TGTGCCAGCAGCTTAGGGCCGGGAGGGCCGCGCGAGCAGTACTTC.